What follows are 17 T cell receptor beta chains derived from one specimen sequenced in a study of blood T cell repertoires in COVID-19. The data were produced by immunoSEQ multiplex PCR, yet TCRdb's version contains in-frame clones alone and is incomplete. Counted here are 50,000 to 75,000 clones, around 80% occurring once; the ten biggest clones make up 3% to 3.5%. The sequenced sample was peripheral blood. Source of these receptors: a man aged 60-69 years with acute or convalescent COVID-19.

This sequence joins TRBV15 and TRBJ2-3; 11 bases are a match to TRBD2. Germline values: CDR1 LNHNV, CDR2 YYDKDF (reference sequence). The CDR3 length is 15 residues. V lost 8 bases and J lost 2; bases outside the gene matches: 6. The CDR3 nucleotides are TGTGCCACCCGGAGACTAGCGGGAACCACAGATACGCAGTATTTT. Protein: CATRRLAGTTDTQYF.

Concerning this clone: Germline is not matched at one junction end, which may reflect a read error. This chain joins TRBV3-1 (or the pseudogene TRBV3-2) and TRBJ2-1; TRBD2 matches 9 bases. The germline V gene encodes CDR1 LGHDT and CDR2 YNNKEL (reference sequence). The CDR3 contains 16 residues. CDR3 in amino acids: CASNQGLGLAGREQFF. The CDR3 DNA sequence: TGTGCCAGCAACCAAGGGTTGGGTCTAGCGGGACGTGAGCAGTTCTTC.

This clone has a handful of counts. This chain joins TRBV6-5 and TRBJ1-1; D unclear. CDR1 and CDR2 (germline): MNHEY, SVGAGI. This CDR3 spans 14 amino acids. The V end was cut by 7 bases, the J end by 0 bases, with 12 bases between. CDR3 nucleotide sequence: TGTGCCAGCACCCCGGGGTCCCTGAACACTGAAGCTTTCTTT. Translation gives CASTPGSLNTEAFF.

The CDR3 bases are TGTGCCAGCAGTTTAACAGGGATGCAGGGTGAAAAACTGTTTTTT. Its translation: CASSLTGMQGEKLFF. The rearrangement links TRBV27 to TRBJ1-4; D might be TRBD1 (6 bases). The CDR3 runs to 15 residues. V was trimmed by 2 bases and J by 7 bases, leaving 14 bases between them. In germline, CDR1 is MNHEY, CDR2 SMNVEV (reference sequence).

The chain couples TRBV5-1 to TRBJ2-3; a weak D match, TRBD2 (6 bases). The CDR3 totals 11 residues. The V end lost 7 bases, the J end lost 5 bases, and 8 bases lay between the germline ends. Germline V gives CDR1 SGHRS, CDR2 YFSETQ. The CDR3 sequence: CASVEGDTQYF. CDR3 DNA: TGCGCCAGCGTGGAGGGAGATACGCAGTATTTT.

This chain links TRBV6-1 with TRBJ1-5; TRBD1 might be the D (5 bases). The CDR3 sequence is 13 residues long. V was cut by 1 base and J by 10 bases, with 11 bases left in between. Germline-derived CDR1 and CDR2 are MNHNS and SASEGT. Here the CDR3 reads CASSEEAGTPQHF. The CDR3 DNA follows: TGTGCCAGCAGTGAAGAGGCAGGGACTCCCCAGCATTTT.

The chain is built from TRBV29-1 and TRBJ2-1; 9 positions agree with TRBD1. Germline trimming cut 7 bases from V and 8 bases from J; bases unmatched to any gene: 15. The CDR3 runs to 15 residues. Germline CDR1 is SQVTM and CDR2 is ANQGSEA. DNA of the CDR3: TGCAGCGCAAGACTTACCGGGACAGGGTATGATGAGCAGTTCTTC. It encodes CSARLTGTGYDEQFF.

The J gene is TRBJ1-2, the V gene TRBV28; TRBD1 aligns across 9 bases. Germline CDR1 MDHEN, CDR2 SYDVKM. After removal of 10 bases from V and 8 bases from J, the junction contained 17 bases not matched to a gene. CDR3 size: 15 residues. CDR3 in DNA: TGTGCCATCCCCTCCGTAGACAGGGGGGTGGGCGGCTACACCTTC. Amino acid sequence: CAIPSVDRGVGGYTF.

V and J are TRBV6-5 and TRBJ2-1, with no clear D. V was pared by 4 bases and J by 6 bases, with 4 bases between. The CDR3 extends over 11 amino acids. Germline V CDR1 and CDR2: MNHEY, SVGAGI. DNA of the CDR3: TGTGCCAGCAGTTTAATCAATGAGCAGTTCTTC. It yields the protein CASSLINEQFF.

This clone appeared a few times. The chain recombines TRBV7-9 with TRBJ2-7; 9 nucleotides match TRBD1. Trimming cost V 7 bases and J 0 bases; bases outside gene matches: 7. This CDR3 has 15 amino acids. Germline values: CDR1 SEHNR, CDR2 FQNEAQ (reference sequence). In DNA, the CDR3 is TGTGCCAGCACCTGGGAGGACAGGGGCTCCTACGAGCAGTACTTC. Translating it yields CASTWEDRGSYEQYF.

The chain uses TRBV19 and TRBJ1-1; 7 positions match TRBD1. The CDR3 has 13 residues. Trimming took 5 bases from V and 4 from J; bases not matched to a gene: 4. Germline V gene lookup returns CDR1 LNHDA and CDR2 SQIVND (reference sequence). The CDR3 bases are TGTGCCAGTAGTGATCAGGGGGTCACTGAAGCTTTCTTT. Its translation: CASSDQGVTEAFF.

This sequence joins TRBV19 and TRBJ2-5, with a tentative D call TRBD1 (6 bases). V dropped 6 bases and J dropped 4 bases, with 12 bases sitting between them. Germline CDR1 and CDR2: LNHDA and SQIVND (reference sequence). The CDR3 totals 13 residues. The CDR3 DNA sequence: TGTGCCAGTAGCCCTTCAGGGGTAGAGACCCAGTACTTC. Protein sequence: CASSPSGVETQYF.

The chain has TRBV7-9 and TRBJ2-1; 12 bases line up with TRBD1. Germline values: CDR1 SEHNR, CDR2 FQNEAQ (reference sequence). This CDR3 is 14 amino acids long. J lost 10 bases, V lost 5 bases, and 6 bases had no gene match. CDR3 amino acids: CASSQGQGAKEQFF. In DNA form, the CDR3 reads TGTGCCAGCAGCCAGGGACAGGGGGCTAAAGAGCAGTTCTTC.

Comments on this clone: The sample carries other DNA sequences with the same CDR3. This sequence joins TRBV30 and TRBJ1-1; a weak D match, TRBD1 (6 bases). Trimming removed 2 bases from V and 1 base from J, with 8 bases in between. This CDR3 spans 13 amino acids. The V gene's germline CDR1 is GTSNPN and CDR2 SVGIG (reference sequence). CDR3 sequence reads: CAWSRGGNTEAFF. The CDR3 DNA is TGTGCCTGGAGTAGAGGGGGGAACACTGAAGCTTTCTTT.

The chain recombines TRBV20-1 with TRBJ1-2; D remains ambiguous. Germline CDR1 is DFQATT and CDR2 is SNEGSKA (reference sequence). This CDR3 region has 10 residues. V lost 8 bases and J 2 bases, leaving 6 bases between the germline ends. The CDR3 is CSPVNYGYTF. The CDR3, as DNA: TGCAGTCCCGTCAACTATGGCTACACCTTC.

The table lists this clone with a few counts. The chain links TRBV9 to TRBJ2-1; 8 positions match TRBD1. This CDR3 contains 14 residues. Germline loops: CDR1 SGDLS, CDR2 YYNGEE. With V trimmed by 1 base and J by 8 bases, 5 bases remained unmatched. The CDR3 sequence: CASSVRQGIDEQFF. The CDR3 coding sequence is TGTGCCAGCAGCGTACGACAGGGGATCGATGAGCAGTTCTTC.

The V and J genes are TRBV29-1 and TRBJ2-3; D unclear. From germline, CDR1 is SQVTM and CDR2 ANQGSEA. V lost 4 bases to trimming and J lost 2 bases, with 13 bases between them. This CDR3 contains 14 residues. CDR3 nucleotide sequence: TGCAGCGTTGTGGTTGGCAGTTCCACAGATACGCAGTATTTT. Residues: CSVVVGSSTDTQYF.